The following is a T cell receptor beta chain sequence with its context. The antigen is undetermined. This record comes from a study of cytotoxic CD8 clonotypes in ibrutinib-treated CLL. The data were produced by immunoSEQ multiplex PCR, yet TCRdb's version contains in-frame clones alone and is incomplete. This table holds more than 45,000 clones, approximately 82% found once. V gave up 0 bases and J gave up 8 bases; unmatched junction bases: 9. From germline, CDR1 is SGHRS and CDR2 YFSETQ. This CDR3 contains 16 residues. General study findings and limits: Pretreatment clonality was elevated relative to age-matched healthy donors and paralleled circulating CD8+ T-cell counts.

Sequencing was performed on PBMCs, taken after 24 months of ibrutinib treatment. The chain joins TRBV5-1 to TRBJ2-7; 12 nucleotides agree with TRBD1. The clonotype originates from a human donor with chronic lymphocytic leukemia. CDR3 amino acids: CASSLAVGTGGGKQYF. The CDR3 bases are TGCGCCAGCAGCTTGGCCGTCGGGACAGGGGGCGGGAAGCAGTACTTC.